This passage covers 30 T cell receptor beta chains from one sample sequenced in a study of blood T cell repertoires in COVID-19. Clones were read by immunoSEQ multiplex PCR, and TCRdb kept only the in-frame ones, dropping some. Here the sample spans 140,000 or so clones, around four fifths being singletons. The sample consisted of peripheral blood. The receptors originated from an elderly woman with acute or convalescent COVID-19.

This clone was seen a few times. The V and J genes are TRBV27 and TRBJ1-1, with 8 nucleotides matching TRBD1. V was pared by 6 bases and J by 3 bases, with 3 bases of the junction left unmatched. The CDR3 totals 13 residues. The V gene's germline CDR1 is MNHEY and CDR2 SMNVEV (reference sequence). CDR3 region: CASRTGVYTEAFF. As DNA, the CDR3 is TGTGCCAGCAGGACAGGGGTCTACACTGAAGCTTTCTTT.

The rearrangement uses TRBV5-1 and TRBJ1-1; a possible D gene is TRBD1 (5 bases). Trimming cost V 1 base and J 6 bases, with 16 bases left between them. The germline gives CDR1 SGHRS, CDR2 YFSETQ. This CDR3 is 15 amino acids long. The CDR3 loop is CASSLSSDRVPEAFF. In nucleotides, the CDR3 is TGCGCCAGCAGCTTGTCTTCAGACAGAGTACCTGAAGCTTTCTTT.

Only a few counts were recorded for this clone. This rearrangement joins TRBV5-4 to TRBJ2-7; 9 nucleotides agree with TRBD1. Germline CDR1 SGHNT, CDR2 YYREEE (reference sequence). Trimming took 5 bases from V and 2 from J; bases not matched to a gene: 8. The CDR3 runs to 15 residues. CDR3 sequence: CASRPGTGFTYEQYF. CDR3 nucleotides: TGTGCCAGCAGGCCCGGGACAGGGTTTACCTACGAGCAGTACTTC.

This clone was counted once. J is TRBJ1-1 and V is TRBV19; TRBD1 agrees at 9 bases. This CDR3 is 14 amino acids long. Trimming took 10 bases from V and 1 from J; bases not matched to a gene: 7. Germline values: CDR1 LNHDA, CDR2 SQIVND (reference sequence). CDR3 region: CATFRQGENTEAFF. For the CDR3, the DNA is TGTGCCACGTTCCGACAGGGGGAGAACACTGAAGCTTTCTTT. The variable domain in full, with the rest retrieved from reference TRBV19 and TRBJ1-1, is DGGITQSPKYLFRKEGQNVTLSCEQNLNHDAMYWYRQDPGQGLRLIYYSQIVNDFQKGDIAEGYSVSREKKESFPLTVTSAQKNPTAFYLCATFRQGENTEAFFGQGTRLTVV.

The V gene is TRBV6-5, the J gene TRBJ1-2; TRBD1 matches 7 bases. The CDR3 runs 13 residues. J lost 11 bases, V lost 2 bases, and 8 bases had no gene match. In germline, CDR1 is MNHEY, CDR2 SVGAGI. Here the CDR3 DNA reads TGTGCCAGCAGTTACCAGGGACAGTCTACTTACACCTTC. As protein: CASSYQGQSTYTF.

The chain has TRBV23-1 and TRBJ2-1; maybe TRBD2 (6 bases). TRBV23-1 qualifies as an ORF whose function is uncertain. The CDR3 has 17 amino acids. V shed 0 bases and J shed 7 bases, with 19 bases lying between them. The CDR3 loop is CASSQSSQGLSGNEQFF. The CDR3 coding sequence is TGCGCCAGCAGTCAATCCAGTCAGGGACTTTCGGGGAATGAGCAGTTCTTC.

This chain links TRBV27 with TRBJ2-7, with 9 bases matching TRBD2. CDR1 and CDR2 from the germline V gene are MNHEY and SMNVEV (reference sequence). The V gene end was trimmed by 4 bases and the J gene end by 3 bases; junction bases not matched to a gene: 4. This CDR3 region has 14 residues. The CDR3 reads CASSSSGTYYEQYF. The CDR3 region has the DNA TGTGCCAGCAGTTCTAGCGGGACCTACTACGAGCAGTACTTC.

This clone showed up just a few times. The chain carries TRBV2 and TRBJ2-2; TRBD1 agrees at 9 bases. CDR3 size: 16 residues. The V and J ends lost 5 bases and 4 bases, in that order; junction bases with no gene match: 8. Germline CDR1 reads SNHLY; CDR2 reads FYNNEI. DNA of the CDR3: TGTGCCAGCAGTATACAGGGACAGGGCATCACCGGGGAGCTGTTTTTT. Encoded protein: CASSIQGQGITGELFF.

This chain uses TRBV12-2 with TRBJ2-1; the D call TRBD2 from the table was never checked on the DNA. TRBV12-2 is termed a pseudogene. This CDR3 has 14 amino acids. The CDR3 region has the DNA TGTGCAAGTCGCTTAGGCAGGACTAGCAGTGAGCAGTTCTTC. Residues: CASRLGRTSSEQFF.

The gene calls are TRBV10-1 and TRBJ2-4; 7 bases fit TRBD2. This CDR3 spans 14 amino acids. CDR1 and CDR2 (germline): WNHNN, SYGVQD (reference sequence). Trimming cost V 5 bases and J 2 bases; bases outside gene matches: 3. CDR3 protein: CASSTGTTKNIQYF. For the CDR3, the DNA is TGCGCCAGCAGTACCGGGACTACCAAAAACATTCAGTACTTC.

CDR3 in DNA: TGTGCCAGCAGCCAAGTTCCGGGATCCAGACCCTACAATGAGCAGTTCTTC. It specifies CASSQVPGSRPYNEQFF. The chain has TRBV4-2 and TRBJ2-1, with a tentative D call TRBD2 (5 bases). V lost 1 base, J lost 2 bases, and 15 bases lay in between. Germline V gene lookup returns CDR1 LGHNA and CDR2 YNFKEQ. The CDR3 is 17 residues long.

J is TRBJ1-2 and V is TRBV6-2 or TRBV6-3, with D perhaps matching TRBD1 (6 bases). Per the germline V gene, CDR1 is MNHEY and CDR2 is SVGEGT. Deletions cut 5 bases from V and 4 bases from J, with 11 bases between. The CDR3 length is 13 residues. The CDR3 loop reads CASSPDRTYGYTF. The CDR3 bases are TGTGCCAGCAGTCCGGACAGAACCTATGGCTACACCTTC.

V usage is TRBV5-1 and J usage is TRBJ2-1; TRBD2 agrees at 10 bases. The germline V gene has CDR1 SGHRS and CDR2 YFSETQ. The CDR3 sequence is 16 residues long. With 4 bases clipped from V and 7 bases from J, the junction kept 11 bases outside the gene matches. The CDR3 region is CASSRLTSGKSNEQFF. The CDR3 coding sequence is TGCGCCAGCAGCCGACTTACTAGCGGGAAAAGTAATGAGCAGTTCTTC.

The genes are TRBV5-4 and TRBJ2-5, with TRBD1 matching 7 bases. CDR3 length equals 15 residues. The V segment lost 2 bases and the J segment 2 bases; nucleotides outside the gene matches: 6. Germline V gene lookup returns CDR1 SGHNT and CDR2 YYREEE (reference sequence). The CDR3 DNA reads as TGTGCCAGCAGCTTTTTTCAGGGGGTACAAGAGACCCAGTACTTC. Translation gives CASSFFQGVQETQYF.

The J gene is TRBJ1-2, the V gene TRBV27; 7 positions agree with TRBD1. The germline V gene has CDR1 MNHEY and CDR2 SMNVEV (reference sequence). The CDR3 consists of 13 residues. The junction had 3 bases not matched to a gene; V was cut back by 5 bases and J by 3 bases. CDR3: CASSIGGHYGYTF. Written as DNA, the CDR3 is TGTGCCAGCAGTATAGGGGGCCACTATGGCTACACCTTC.

The chain has TRBV30 and TRBJ2-3, with TRBD2 matching 10 bases. V shed 5 bases, J shed 1 base, and the junction held 0 bases outside the gene matches. The CDR3 contains 13 residues. Germline V gene sequence: CDR1 GTSNPN, CDR2 SVGIG (reference sequence). CDR3: CAWGTSGTDTQYF. Written as DNA, the CDR3 is TGTGCCTGGGGGACTAGCGGCACAGATACGCAGTATTTT.

V and J are TRBV2 and TRBJ2-5; possible D gene TRBD2, 5 bases. The CDR3 runs to 16 residues. The V end was cut by 7 bases, the J end by 4 bases, with 22 bases between. Looked up from germline, CDR1 is SNHLY and CDR2 is FYNNEI. The CDR3 loop is CASNKKPPSGGETQYF. The CDR3 DNA is TGTGCCAGCAATAAAAAGCCCCCCAGCGGCGGAGAGACCCAGTACTTC. Full variable domain (rest looked up from reference TRBV2 and TRBJ2-5): EPEVTQTPSHQVTQMGQEVILRCVPISNHLYFYWYRQILGQKVEFLVSFYNNEISEKSEIFDDQFSVERPDGSNFTLKIRSTKLEDSAMYFCASNKKPPSGGETQYFGPGTRLLVL.

The chain uses TRBV28 and TRBJ2-7; the D gene is possibly TRBD2 (6 bases). Germline V gives CDR1 MDHEN, CDR2 SYDVKM. Between the trimmed V and J ends, which lost 8 bases and 4 bases, there was a span of 12 bases. The CDR3 is 12 amino acids. CDR3 protein: CASGGGWYEQYF. In DNA, the CDR3 is TGTGCCAGCGGGGGAGGTTGGTACGAGCAGTACTTC. Drawing the rest from reference TRBV28 and TRBJ2-7, the complete variable domain is DVKVTQSSRYLVKRTGEKVFLECVQDMDHENMFWYRQDPGLGLRLIYFSYDVKMKEKGDIPEGYSVSREKKERFSLILESASTNQTSMYLCASGGGWYEQYFGPGTRLTVT.

The V gene is TRBV13, the J gene TRBJ2-3, with 9 positions matching TRBD2. The CDR3 spans 16 residues. Trimming cost V 6 bases and J 0 bases; bases outside gene matches: 7. Looked up from germline, CDR1 is PRHDT and CDR2 is FYEKMQ (reference sequence). The CDR3 nucleotides are TGTGCCAGCAGGAGACTAGCGGTACCTAGCACAGATACGCAGTATTTT. This encodes CASRRLAVPSTDTQYF.

The chain couples TRBV10-3 to TRBJ1-4, with D perhaps matching TRBD1 (5 bases). V gave up 6 bases and J gave up 2 bases, with 13 bases separating them. The V gene's germline CDR1 is ENHRY and CDR2 SYGVKD. The length of the CDR3 is 15 residues. CDR3 nucleotide sequence: TGTGCCATCAGCGAGGCAGGGAGGACTAATGAAAAACTGTTTTTT. Amino acids: CAISEAGRTNEKLFF.

This clone was seen once. This chain uses TRBV25-1 with TRBJ1-1; 9 nucleotides agree with TRBD1. CDR1 is MGHDK, CDR2 SYGVNS, per germline. There are 15 residues in the CDR3. The V segment lost 6 bases and the J segment 3 bases; nucleotides outside the gene matches: 8. The CDR3 DNA sequence: TGTGCCAGCAGAGCCGGGACAGGGACCTACACTGAAGCTTTCTTT. It codes for CASRAGTGTYTEAFF.

The J gene is TRBJ1-2, the V gene TRBV7-3, with TRBD1 matching over 11 bases. Trimming cost V 4 bases and J 5 bases; bases outside gene matches: 3. The CDR3 consists of 14 residues. CDR1 is SGHTA, CDR2 FQGTGA, per germline. CDR3 sequence reads: CASSSGQGAYGYTF. The DNA for the CDR3 is TGTGCCAGCAGCTCCGGACAGGGGGCGTATGGCTACACCTTC. The full variable domain, in which reference TRBV7-3 and TRBJ1-2 provide the parts outside the CDR3, is GAGVSQTPSNKVTEKGKYVELRCDPISGHTALYWYRQSLGQGPEFLIYFQGTGAADDSGLPNDRFFAVRPEGSVSTLKIQRTERGDSAVYLCASSSGQGAYGYTFGSGTRLTVV.

The chain links TRBV19 to TRBJ2-3, with 8 nucleotides matching TRBD2. Trimming took 5 bases from V and 4 from J; bases not matched to a gene: 8. Per germline, CDR1 LNHDA and CDR2 SQIVND (reference sequence). The CDR3 extends over 15 amino acids. The CDR3 sequence: CASSSVAGLADTQYF. CDR3 in DNA: TGTGCCAGTAGTTCCGTAGCGGGGTTAGCAGATACGCAGTATTTT.

The CDR3 DNA is TGTGCCAGCAGCTTAGTAGGGGGCCCCCGAGGCGAGCAGTACTTC. Translating gives CASSLVGGPRGEQYF. V is TRBV11-2 and J is TRBJ2-7; 7 bases line up with TRBD1. Germline CDR1 is SGHAT and CDR2 is FQNNGV. Trimming at V came to 1 base and at J to 6 bases, leaving 9 bases not matched to a gene. The CDR3 is made up of 15 amino acids.

As regards this clone: The sample contains more than one DNA sequence encoding this CDR3. V is TRBV5-5 and J is TRBJ2-3, with D possibly being TRBD1 (5 bases). CDR3 length: 15 residues. V lost 0 bases and J 0 bases, leaving 8 bases between the germline ends. Per germline, CDR1 SGHKS and CDR2 YYEKEE (reference sequence). The CDR3 protein is CASSLARGSTDTQYF. The CDR3 nucleotides read TGTGCCAGCAGCTTGGCAAGGGGTAGCACAGATACGCAGTATTTT.

The CDR3 DNA reads TGTGCCAGTAGTATAGTTTGGGGGCTGCAAGAGACCCAGTACTTC. It codes for CASSIVWGLQETQYF. The V call is TRBV19, the J call TRBJ2-5; D perhaps matches TRBD1 (6 bases). The CDR3 is 15 residues long. The V end lost 1 base, the J end lost 2 bases, and 11 bases lay between the germline ends. Germline V gene lookup returns CDR1 LNHDA and CDR2 SQIVND (reference sequence).

In this sample, this clone turned up once. V is TRBV19 and J is TRBJ1-5, with TRBD1 matching 9 bases. V shed 2 bases and J 6 bases; nucleotides not matched to a gene: 5. Looked up from germline, CDR1 is LNHDA and CDR2 is SQIVND (reference sequence). This CDR3 spans 15 amino acids. The CDR3 here is CASSIPGQGGQPQHF. In nucleotides, the CDR3 is TGTGCCAGTAGTATACCGGGACAGGGAGGTCAGCCCCAGCATTTT.

This clone was seen more than once but under ten times. J is TRBJ1-2 and V is TRBV7-9, with TRBD1 identical over 9 bases. CDR1 SEHNR and CDR2 FQNEAQ come from the germline V gene (reference sequence). The junction had 4 bases not matched to a gene; V was cut back by 7 bases and J by 4 bases. The CDR3 extends over 13 amino acids. CDR3 in amino acids: CASTGTGTYGYTF. The DNA for the CDR3 is TGTGCCAGCACCGGGACAGGGACCTATGGCTACACCTTC. The variable domain in full, completed from reference TRBV7-9 and TRBJ1-2, reads DTGVSQNPRHKITKRGQNVTFRCDPISEHNRLYWYRQTLGQGPEFLTYFQNEAQLEKSRLLSDRFSAERPKGSFSTLEIQRTEQGDSAMYLCASTGTGTYGYTFGSGTRLTVV.

The chain links TRBV5-4 to TRBJ1-1, with a weak D call TRBD1 (6 bases). Per germline, CDR1 SGHNT and CDR2 YYREEE (reference sequence). The CDR3 has 15 residues. V was cut by 2 bases and J by 2 bases, with 13 bases left in between. CDR3 protein: CASSFLTGLNTEAFF. The CDR3 coding sequence is TGTGCCAGCAGCTTCCTGACAGGACTCAACACTGAAGCTTTCTTT.

This clone has just one count. The genes are TRBV27 and TRBJ1-6; 10 bases map to TRBD1. Unmatched junction bases numbered 12, after V lost 4 bases and J lost 0 bases. This CDR3 has 20 residues. Germline CDR1 MNHEY, CDR2 SMNVEV (reference sequence). In nucleotides, the CDR3 is TGTGCCAGCAGTTCCCTTCGGACAGGGGGAAAAAGCTCCTATAATTCACCCCTCCACTTT. It translates to CASSSLRTGGKSSYNSPLHF.